The following is a T cell receptor beta chain sequence with its context. The antigen is undetermined. Profiled with immunoSEQ multiplex PCR; TCRdb holds only in-frame clones, not every one. The sample comprises 100,000 to 150,000 clones, 88% of which are singletons, and almost 6% rests with the top ten. This entry belongs to a study of radiation and T cells in renal cell carcinoma. Study outcomes and limitations: Pretreatment tumor biopsies were lacking, so baseline clonotypes are unknown.

Germline V gene sequence: CDR1 SGHRS, CDR2 YFSETQ. The CDR3 runs 15 residues. Germline trimming cut 3 bases from V and 12 bases from J; bases unmatched to any gene: 11. Time point reported: blood 2 weeks post-SBRT. The treatment denotes: 15 Gy SBRT to primary tumor, nephrectomy 4 weeks later. Here the sequenced sample was blood, taken from a patient whose treatment included radiotherapy and nephrectomy. This rearrangement joins TRBV5-1 to TRBJ2-1, with 11 bases matching TRBD2. The sequence was collected from a woman aged 70 to 79 with renal cell carcinoma. The CDR3 DNA reads as TGCGCCAGCAGCTCGTTAGCGGGAGGGATAGACGGGCAGTTCTTC. Amino acid sequence: CASSSLAGGIDGQFF.